The 18 T cell receptor beta chains listed next were all sequenced from one sample in a study of T cells in Graves' hyperthyroidism and ophthalmopathy. Amplification of TCR beta CDR3 regions used RNA as the template. Initially, a first-round RT-PCR of the TCR CDR3 employed the HTBI primer set. TCRdb passed the multiplex PCR reads through MiXCR, listing each CDR3 protein once. The sample contains roughly 570,000 distinct CDR3 sequences, more than 15% of which appear only once. Sample: blood. The receptors stem from a young woman with Graves' hyperthyroidism.

This clonotype showed up just a few times. The chain joins TRBV11-2 to TRBJ2-7; D might be TRBD1 (6 bases). The germline V gene encodes CDR1 SGHAT and CDR2 FQNNGV. V dropped 1 base and J dropped 0 bases, with 19 bases sitting between them. This CDR3 spans 18 amino acids. The CDR3 region has the DNA TGTGCCAGCAGCTTAGGTAGGGGCCGGGACACCTACTCCTACGAGCAGTACTTC. This encodes CASSLGRGRDTYSYEQYF.

There are a few counts of this clonotype. The CDR3 reads CASTDTQYF. CDR3 DNA: TGTGCCAGCACAGATACGCAGTATTTT. This chain links TRBV2 with TRBJ2-3; D is unresolved. Germline V gene sequence: CDR1 SNHLY, CDR2 FYNNEI. Trimming took 7 bases from V and 4 from J, leaving 0 bases between them. The CDR3 is 9 residues long.

This clonotype was seen repeatedly, ten times or more. This chain links TRBV7-9 with TRBJ1-3; 7 nucleotides match TRBD1. The CDR3 sequence is 20 residues long. With V trimmed by 4 bases and J by 2 bases, 20 bases remained unmatched. The germline V gene encodes CDR1 SEHNR and CDR2 FQNEAQ (reference sequence). CDR3 sequence reads: CASSSWGRGQQQPTGNTIYF. The CDR3, as DNA: TGTGCCAGCAGCTCTTGGGGAAGGGGACAGCAGCAACCGACTGGAAACACCATATATTTT.

This clonotype has more than one count but fewer than ten. The chain combines TRBV7-6 with TRBJ2-4; D is possibly TRBD2 (5 bases). Germline V lookup: CDR1 SGHVS, CDR2 FNYEAQ. There are 13 residues in the CDR3. Trimming shortened V by 5 bases and J by 8 bases, and 13 bases separated the two germline ends. This CDR3 reads CASSRNPGDIQYF. In DNA form, the CDR3 reads TGTGCCAGCAGCCGAAATCCCGGGGACATTCAGTACTTC.

The genes are TRBV18 and TRBJ2-3; D possibly corresponds to TRBD2 (6 bases). The CDR3 length is 16 residues. Trimming stripped 2 bases from V and 0 bases from J, with 12 bases between. CDR1 KGHSH and CDR2 LQKENI come from the germline V gene. This CDR3 is CASSPLLASSTDTQYF. DNA for the CDR3: TGTGCCAGCTCACCATTGCTAGCGAGTAGCACAGATACGCAGTATTTT.

This clonotype was detected ten times or more. The chain joins TRBV6-2 or TRBV6-3 to TRBJ2-1; D call uncertain. The germline V and J ends were trimmed by 8 bases and 8 bases, with 19 bases remaining between them. This CDR3 has 14 residues. CDR1 is MNHEY and CDR2 is SVGEGT in the germline V gene. This CDR3 is CASQLERFGDEQFF. CDR3 coding DNA: TGTGCCAGCCAGTTGGAACGTTTCGGCGATGAGCAGTTCTTC.

The V call is TRBV29-1, the J call TRBJ2-4; D is ambiguous. The length of the CDR3 is 14 residues. With 6 bases removed from V and 0 bases from J, the gap between germline ends came to 12 bases. Germline lookup yields CDR1 SQVTM and CDR2 ANQGSEA. CDR3 nucleotide sequence: TGCAGCGTCCGTGCGGTCTTAGCCAAAAACATTCAGTACTTC. This gives the protein CSVRAVLAKNIQYF. Based on the CDR3 plus reference TRBV29-1 and TRBJ2-4, the full variable domain is SAVISQKPSRDICQRGTSLTIQCQVDSQVTMMFWYRQQPGQSLTLIATANQGSEATYESGFVIDKFPISRPNLTFSTLTVSNMSPEDSSIYLCSVRAVLAKNIQYFGAGTRLSVL.

V and J are TRBV10-3 and TRBJ2-2, with TRBD2 matching over 7 bases. Germline V CDR1 and CDR2: ENHRY, SYGVKD. V shed 9 bases, J shed 0 bases, and the junction held 7 bases outside the gene matches. The CDR3 is 15 residues long. The CDR3 sequence: CAIPAGNANTGELFF. CDR3 DNA sequence: TGTGCCATACCAGCGGGGAACGCGAACACCGGGGAGCTGTTTTTT.

This clonotype was seen many times. J is TRBJ2-3 and V is TRBV6-2 or TRBV6-3; D perhaps matches TRBD2 (7 bases). Germline lookup yields CDR1 MNHEY and CDR2 SVGEGT. The CDR3 is made up of 14 amino acids. Trimming left V 11 bases short and J 7 bases short, with 22 bases between. The CDR3 nucleotides are TGTGCCTGCCACCCACGGGGGGCACTAAATACGCAGTATTTT. Translated: CACHPRGALNTQYF.

Only a few counts were recorded for this clonotype. The rearrangement uses TRBV12-3 or TRBV12-4 and TRBJ2-7; a weak D match, TRBD2 (5 bases). The length of the CDR3 is 14 residues. Trimming took off 6 bases at V and 3 bases at J, with 15 bases between the two ends. DNA for the CDR3: TGTGCCAGCAGGGGAGTAGACGGGGACTACGAGCAGTACTTC. This gives the protein CASRGVDGDYEQYF.

This clonotype has ten or more counts. V and J are TRBV6-1 and TRBJ1-4; tentatively, D is TRBD1 (5 bases). Germline V gene lookup returns CDR1 MNHNS and CDR2 SASEGT. The CDR3 runs to 18 residues. V was cut by 6 bases and J by 0 bases, with 20 bases left in between. The CDR3 region has the DNA TGTGCCAGCAGAGACCGGGACTCCACCTTTGCAACTAATGAAAAACTGTTTTTT. Translated: CASRDRDSTFATNEKLFF.

The chain links TRBV28 to TRBJ1-1; D not certain. The ends were cut back, 3 bases at V and 4 bases at J, with 9 bases in the middle. This CDR3 is built from 13 residues. Germline values: CDR1 MDHEN, CDR2 SYDVKM. CDR3 region: CASSFGTVTEAFF. The CDR3 nucleotides read TGTGCCAGCAGTTTCGGAACAGTCACTGAAGCTTTCTTT.

The chain joins TRBV6-1 to TRBJ2-5; unclear D gene. This CDR3 is 11 amino acids long. The V end was cut by 5 bases, the J end by 7 bases, with 8 bases between. Germline V gene sequence: CDR1 MNHNS, CDR2 SASEGT. Here the CDR3 DNA reads TGTGCCAGCAGTTCGCTCGGGACCCAGTACTTC. Protein product: CASSSLGTQYF.

This clonotype was observed at least ten times. This chain uses TRBV27 with TRBJ2-7; possible D gene TRBD1, 6 bases. Per germline, CDR1 MNHEY and CDR2 SMNVEV (reference sequence). CDR3 length: 16 amino acids. Trimming left V 6 bases short and J 4 bases short, with 22 bases between. Here the CDR3 reads CASSRPGHLGRYEQYF. CDR3 DNA: TGTGCCAGCAGCCGACCGGGACATTTGGGGCGGTACGAGCAGTACTTC.

The table lists this clonotype with a few counts. The rearrangement uses TRBV20-1 and TRBJ2-1, with D unclear. Germline CDR1 DFQATT, CDR2 SNEGSKA (reference sequence). The CDR3 consists of 14 residues. Trimming left V 2 bases short and J 0 bases short, with 8 bases between. The CDR3 region has the DNA TGCAGTGCTAGACTTAGAAGCTCCTACAATGAGCAGTTCTTC. Translated: CSARLRSSYNEQFF.

This clonotype occurred many times. This chain links TRBV18 with TRBJ1-4; D possibly corresponds to TRBD1 (6 bases). The germline V gene has CDR1 KGHSH and CDR2 LQKENI. The CDR3 sequence is 13 residues long. Between the trimmed V and J ends, which lost 3 bases and 5 bases, there was a span of 7 bases. The CDR3 is CASSPGQNEKLFF. CDR3 in DNA: TGTGCCAGCTCACCGGGACAAAATGAAAAACTGTTTTTT. The entire variable domain, with the rest obtained from reference TRBV18 and TRBJ1-4, is as follows: NAGVMQNPRHLVRRRGQEARLRCSPMKGHSHVYWYRQLPEEGLKFMVYLQKENIIDESGMPKERFSAEFPKEGPSILRIQQVVRGDSAAYFCASSPGQNEKLFFGSGTQLSVL.

This sequence joins TRBV7-9 and TRBJ1-2; D gene uncertain. Between the trimmed V and J ends, which lost 4 bases and 5 bases, there was a span of 14 bases. Per germline, CDR1 SEHNR and CDR2 FQNEAQ (reference sequence). The length of the CDR3 is 14 residues. In DNA, the CDR3 is TGTGCCAGCAGCTCAGACCCGGGCGGATATGGCTACACCTTC. Amino acid sequence: CASSSDPGGYGYTF.

This clonotype occurred many times. This rearrangement joins TRBV28 to TRBJ2-5, with D perhaps TRBD2 (6 bases). The germline V gene has CDR1 MDHEN and CDR2 SYDVKM. This CDR3 is 14 amino acids long. Trimming pared 6 bases from V and 5 bases from J, leaving 16 bases between. DNA for the CDR3: TGTGCCAGCAGCTCGGCCGGGACTCCGGAGACCCAGTACTTC. It yields the protein CASSSAGTPETQYF.